This T cell receptor beta chain appears in the sequencing data of a study of shared clonotypes between healthy human individuals. Recent vaccinations or acute infections were absent in the healthy HIV-negative adult donors. Libraries were prepared by immunoSEQ multiplex PCR; TCRdb keeps only in-frame clonotypes and omits some of them. The data show approximately 2.3 million clones, about 92% seen once. Germline V lookup: CDR1 SGHVS, CDR2 FNYEAQ. V gave up 7 bases and J gave up 3 bases, with 15 bases separating them. The CDR3 runs to 14 residues. Whole-study results and caveats: Generation probabilities of non-shared clonotypes were lower (relative to those shared by all four donors).

This clone was recorded once. Antigen: not known. The sequencing sample was made of naive CD4+ T cells from PBMCs. The subset here: CD45RA+ positively selected. The V gene is TRBV7-6, the J gene TRBJ1-1; no clear D. The TCR was taken from a man in his late teens or twenties in good health. Some clones in this sample may be carry-over from other donors' samples. The CDR3 sequence is CASTRTREDTEAFF. The CDR3 coding sequence is TGTGCCAGCACCCGTACCCGGGAGGACACTGAAGCTTTCTTT.